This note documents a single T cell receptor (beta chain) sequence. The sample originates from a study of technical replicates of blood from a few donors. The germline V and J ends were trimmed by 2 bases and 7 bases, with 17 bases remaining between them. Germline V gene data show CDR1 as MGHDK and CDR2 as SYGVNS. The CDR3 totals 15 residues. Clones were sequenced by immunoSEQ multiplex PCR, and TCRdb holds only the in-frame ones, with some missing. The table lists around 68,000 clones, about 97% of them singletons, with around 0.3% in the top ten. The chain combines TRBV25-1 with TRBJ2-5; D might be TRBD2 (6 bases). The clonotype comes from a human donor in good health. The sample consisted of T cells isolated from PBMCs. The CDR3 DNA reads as TGTGCCAGCAGTGAACCGGACTTAGCCGGGGGGACCCAGTACTTC. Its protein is CASSEPDLAGGTQYF. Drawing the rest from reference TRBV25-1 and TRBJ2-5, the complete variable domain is EADIYQTPRYLVIGTGKKITLECSQTMGHDKMYWYQQDPGMELHLIHYSYGVNSTEKGDLSSESTVSRIRTEHFPLTLESARPSHTSQYLCASSEPDLAGGTQYFGPGTRLLVL.